This T cell receptor (beta chain) was retrieved from a study of regulatory T cells in long-lasting Graves disease. Study-wide findings and caveats: Graves' patients with persistent disease showed TCR diversity lower than patients newly diagnosed.

Time point here: newly diagnosed GD, antithyroid drugs for less than 3 months. The TCR library was prepared using RNA isolated from PBMCs. Building of the TCR beta libraries involved iRepertoire HTBI primers and Arm-PCR of CDR3 regions. Each CDR3 protein gets one entry after TCRdb re-called the multiplex PCR reads with MiXCR. Of a few hundred thousand distinct CDR3 sequences in the sample, 15% to 20% were seen once. The germline V and J ends were trimmed by 1 base and 2 bases, with 18 bases remaining between them. The CDR3 contains 17 residues. From germline, CDR1 is SGHAT and CDR2 FQDESV (reference sequence). Turning to this clonotype: Antigen unknown.

These data were also filed under a second study, of T cells in Graves' hyperthyroidism and ophthalmopathy.

The receptor comes from a woman in her late teens or twenties with Graves disease. The chain has TRBV11-1 and TRBJ2-7, with a possible D match to TRBD2 (5 bases). Specimen: peripheral blood mononuclear cells (PBMCs), collected at new diagnosis, from a patient treated with antithyroid drugs. CDR3 sequence (DNA): TGTGCCAGCAGCTTAGGCGTCGGGGATCTCCCCCCCTACGAGCAGTACTTC. Translation gives CASSLGVGDLPPYEQYF.